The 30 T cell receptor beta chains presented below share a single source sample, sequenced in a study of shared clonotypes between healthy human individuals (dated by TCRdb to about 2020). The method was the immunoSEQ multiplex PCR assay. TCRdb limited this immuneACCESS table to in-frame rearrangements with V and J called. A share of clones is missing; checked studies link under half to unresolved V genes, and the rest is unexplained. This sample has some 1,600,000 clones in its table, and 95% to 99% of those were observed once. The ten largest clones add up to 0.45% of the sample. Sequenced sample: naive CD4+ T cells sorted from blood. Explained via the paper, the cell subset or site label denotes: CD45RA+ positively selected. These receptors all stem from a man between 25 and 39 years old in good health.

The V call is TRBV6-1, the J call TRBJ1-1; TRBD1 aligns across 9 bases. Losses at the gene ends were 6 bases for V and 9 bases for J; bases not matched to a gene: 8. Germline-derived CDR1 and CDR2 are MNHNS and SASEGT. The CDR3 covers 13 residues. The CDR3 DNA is TGTGCCAGCAGCGGACAGGGGTTGATGAAAGCTTTCTTT. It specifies CASSGQGLMKAFF.

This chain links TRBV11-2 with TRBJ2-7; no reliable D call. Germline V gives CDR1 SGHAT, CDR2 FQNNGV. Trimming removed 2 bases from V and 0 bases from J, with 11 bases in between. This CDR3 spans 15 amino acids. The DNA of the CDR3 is TGTGCCAGCAGCTTAAGATCAGCAATCTCCTACGAGCAGTACTTC. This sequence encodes CASSLRSAISYEQYF.

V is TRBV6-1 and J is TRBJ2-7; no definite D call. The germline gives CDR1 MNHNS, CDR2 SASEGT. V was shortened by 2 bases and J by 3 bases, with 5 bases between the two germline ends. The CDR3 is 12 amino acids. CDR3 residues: CASSEPFYEQYF. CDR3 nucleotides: TGTGCCAGCAGTGAACCCTTCTACGAGCAGTACTTC.

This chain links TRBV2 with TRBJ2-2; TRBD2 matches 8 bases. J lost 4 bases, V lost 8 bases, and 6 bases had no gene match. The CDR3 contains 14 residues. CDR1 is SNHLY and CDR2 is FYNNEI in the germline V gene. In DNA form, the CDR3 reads TGTGCCAGCGGAAGAGCGGGAGTCACCGGGGAGCTGTTTTTT. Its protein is CASGRAGVTGELFF.

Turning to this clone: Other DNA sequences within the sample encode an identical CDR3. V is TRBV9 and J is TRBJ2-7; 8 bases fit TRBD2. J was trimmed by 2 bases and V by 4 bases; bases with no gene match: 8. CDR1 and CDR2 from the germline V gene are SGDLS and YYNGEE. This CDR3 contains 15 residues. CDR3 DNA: TGTGCCAGCAGCCCCCGGGGTAGCGGGACCTACGAGCAGTACTTC. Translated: CASSPRGSGTYEQYF.

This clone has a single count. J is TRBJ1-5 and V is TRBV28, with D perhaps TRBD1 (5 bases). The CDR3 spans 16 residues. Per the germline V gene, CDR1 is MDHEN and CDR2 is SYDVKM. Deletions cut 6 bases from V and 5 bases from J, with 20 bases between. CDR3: CASSPHRGARHQPQHF. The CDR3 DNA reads TGTGCCAGCAGCCCCCACAGAGGGGCGCGGCATCAGCCCCAGCATTTT.

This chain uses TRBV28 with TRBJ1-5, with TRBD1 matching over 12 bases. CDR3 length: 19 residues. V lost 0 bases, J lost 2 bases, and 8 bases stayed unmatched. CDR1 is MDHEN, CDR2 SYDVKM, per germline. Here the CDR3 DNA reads TGTGCCAGCAGTTTATGGGGGACAGGGGGCAGGTTGGGCAATCAGCCCCAGCATTTT. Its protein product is CASSLWGTGGRLGNQPQHF.

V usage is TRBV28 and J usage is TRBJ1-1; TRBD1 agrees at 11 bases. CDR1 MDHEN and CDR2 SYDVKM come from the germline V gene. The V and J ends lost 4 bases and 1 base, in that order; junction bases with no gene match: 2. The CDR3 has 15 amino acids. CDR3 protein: CASSSGTGGNTEAFF. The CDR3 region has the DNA TGTGCCAGCAGTTCCGGGACAGGGGGGAACACTGAAGCTTTCTTT. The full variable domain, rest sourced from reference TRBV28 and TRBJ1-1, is DVKVTQSSRYLVKRTGEKVFLECVQDMDHENMFWYRQDPGLGLRLIYFSYDVKMKEKGDIPEGYSVSREKKERFSLILESASTNQTSMYLCASSSGTGGNTEAFFGQGTRLTVV.

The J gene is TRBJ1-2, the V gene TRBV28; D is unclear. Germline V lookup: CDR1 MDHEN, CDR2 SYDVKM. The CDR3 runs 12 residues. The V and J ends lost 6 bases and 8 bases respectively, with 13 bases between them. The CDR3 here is CASSLVGSGYTF. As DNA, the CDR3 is TGTGCCAGCAGCCTGGTTGGCTCAGGCTACACCTTC.

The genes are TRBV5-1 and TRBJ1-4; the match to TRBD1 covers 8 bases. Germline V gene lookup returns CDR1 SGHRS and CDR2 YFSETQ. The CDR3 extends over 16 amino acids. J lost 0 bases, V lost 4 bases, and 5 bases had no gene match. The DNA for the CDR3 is TGCGCCAGCAGCGAGGGGACAGGAGCAACTAATGAAAAACTGTTTTTT. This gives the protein CASSEGTGATNEKLFF.

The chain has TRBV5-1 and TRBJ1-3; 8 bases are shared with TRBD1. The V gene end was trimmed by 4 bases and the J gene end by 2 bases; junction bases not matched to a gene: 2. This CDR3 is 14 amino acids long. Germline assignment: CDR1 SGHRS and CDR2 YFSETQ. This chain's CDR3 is CASSRTGTGNTIYF. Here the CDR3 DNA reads TGCGCCAGCAGCCGGACAGGGACTGGAAACACCATATATTTT.

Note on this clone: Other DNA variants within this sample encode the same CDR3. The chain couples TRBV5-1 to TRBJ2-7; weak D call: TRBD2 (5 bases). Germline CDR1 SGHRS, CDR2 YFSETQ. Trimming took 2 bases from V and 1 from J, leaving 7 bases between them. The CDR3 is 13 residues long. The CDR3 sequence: CASSLGRSYEQYF. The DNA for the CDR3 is TGCGCCAGCAGCTTAGGGAGATCCTACGAGCAGTACTTC.

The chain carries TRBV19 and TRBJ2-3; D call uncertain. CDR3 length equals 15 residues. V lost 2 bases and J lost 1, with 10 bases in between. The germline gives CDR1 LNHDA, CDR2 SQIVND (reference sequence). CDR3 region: CASSILGSRTDTQYF. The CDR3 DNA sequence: TGTGCCAGTAGTATACTAGGCAGCCGCACAGATACGCAGTATTTT.

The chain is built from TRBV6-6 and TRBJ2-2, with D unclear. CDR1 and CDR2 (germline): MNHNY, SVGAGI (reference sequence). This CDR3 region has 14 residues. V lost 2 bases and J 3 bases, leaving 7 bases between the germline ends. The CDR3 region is CASSYRWYTGELFF. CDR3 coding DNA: TGTGCCAGCAGTTACCGCTGGTACACCGGGGAGCTGTTTTTT.

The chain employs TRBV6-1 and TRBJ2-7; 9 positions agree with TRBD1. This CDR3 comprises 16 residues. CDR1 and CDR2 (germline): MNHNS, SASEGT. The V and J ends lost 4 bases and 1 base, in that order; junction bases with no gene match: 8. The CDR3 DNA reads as TGTGCCAGCAGTGCCCTTAGGGGACAGGGTTCCTACGAGCAGTACTTC. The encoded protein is CASSALRGQGSYEQYF.

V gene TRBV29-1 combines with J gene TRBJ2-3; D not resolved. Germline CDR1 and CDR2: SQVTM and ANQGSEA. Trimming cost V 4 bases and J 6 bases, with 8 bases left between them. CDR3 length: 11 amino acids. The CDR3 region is CSVVLADTQYF. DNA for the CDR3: TGCAGCGTTGTATTGGCCGATACGCAGTATTTT.

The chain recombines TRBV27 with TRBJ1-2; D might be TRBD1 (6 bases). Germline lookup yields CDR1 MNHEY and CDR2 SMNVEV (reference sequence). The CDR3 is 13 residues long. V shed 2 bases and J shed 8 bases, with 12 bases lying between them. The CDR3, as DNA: TGTGCCAGCAGTTTAGTGCCCGGGGGCGGCTACACCTTC. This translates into CASSLVPGGGYTF.

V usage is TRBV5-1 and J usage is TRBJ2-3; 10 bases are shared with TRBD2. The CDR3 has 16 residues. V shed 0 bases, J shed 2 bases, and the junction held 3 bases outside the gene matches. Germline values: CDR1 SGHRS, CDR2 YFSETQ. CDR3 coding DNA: TGCGCCAGCAGCTTGGGACTAGCGGGCTACACAGATACGCAGTATTTT. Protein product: CASSLGLAGYTDTQYF.

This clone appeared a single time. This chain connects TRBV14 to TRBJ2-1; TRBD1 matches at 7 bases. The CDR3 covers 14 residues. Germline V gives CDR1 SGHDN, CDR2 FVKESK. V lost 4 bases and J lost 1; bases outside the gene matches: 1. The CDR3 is CASSPTGSYNEQFF. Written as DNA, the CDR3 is TGTGCCAGCAGCCCGACAGGGTCCTACAATGAGCAGTTCTTC.

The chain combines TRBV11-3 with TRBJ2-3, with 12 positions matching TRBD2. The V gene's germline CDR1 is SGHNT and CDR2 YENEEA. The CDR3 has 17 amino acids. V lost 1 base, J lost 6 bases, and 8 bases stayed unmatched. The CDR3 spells CASSLGTSGRRGDTQYF. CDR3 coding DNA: TGTGCCAGCAGCTTAGGCACTAGCGGGAGGAGAGGGGATACGCAGTATTTT.

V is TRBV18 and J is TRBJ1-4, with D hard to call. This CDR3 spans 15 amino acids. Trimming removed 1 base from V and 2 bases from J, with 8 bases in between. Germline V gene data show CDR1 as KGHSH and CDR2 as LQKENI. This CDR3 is CASSPLGRTNEKLFF. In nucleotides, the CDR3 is TGTGCCAGCTCACCACTCGGACGCACTAATGAAAAACTGTTTTTT.

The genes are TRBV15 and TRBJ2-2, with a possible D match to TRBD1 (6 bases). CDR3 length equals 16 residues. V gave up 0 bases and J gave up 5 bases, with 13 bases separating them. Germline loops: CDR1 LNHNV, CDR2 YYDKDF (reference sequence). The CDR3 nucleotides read TGTGCCACCAGCAGAGATTTTTCAGGGGTTACCGGGGAGCTGTTTTTT. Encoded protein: CATSRDFSGVTGELFF.

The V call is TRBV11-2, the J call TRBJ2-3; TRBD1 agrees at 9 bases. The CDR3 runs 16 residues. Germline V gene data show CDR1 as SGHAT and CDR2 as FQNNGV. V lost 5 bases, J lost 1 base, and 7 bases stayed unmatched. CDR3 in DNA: TGTGCCAGCAGCCGCCCGGGACAGGGACGCACAGATACGCAGTATTTT. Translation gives CASSRPGQGRTDTQYF.

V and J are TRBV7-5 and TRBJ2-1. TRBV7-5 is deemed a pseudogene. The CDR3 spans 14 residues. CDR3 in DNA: TGTGTCAGAGGCGCCGAATTACCGTACAATGAGCAGTTCTTC. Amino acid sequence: CVRGAELPYNEQFF.

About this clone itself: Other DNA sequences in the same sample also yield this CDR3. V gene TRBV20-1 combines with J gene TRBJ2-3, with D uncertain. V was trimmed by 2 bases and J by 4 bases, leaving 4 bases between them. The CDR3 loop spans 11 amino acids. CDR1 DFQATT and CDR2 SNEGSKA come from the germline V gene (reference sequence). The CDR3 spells CSARFPDTQYF. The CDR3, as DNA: TGCAGTGCTAGATTTCCAGATACGCAGTATTTT.

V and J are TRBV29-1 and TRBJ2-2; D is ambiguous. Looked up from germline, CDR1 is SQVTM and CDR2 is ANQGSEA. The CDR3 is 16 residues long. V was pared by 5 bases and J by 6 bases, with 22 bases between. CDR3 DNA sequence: TGCAGCGTTTCGTTTTGGGGAAGAGATTGGTCCGGGGAGCTGTTTTTT. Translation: CSVSFWGRDWSGELFF.

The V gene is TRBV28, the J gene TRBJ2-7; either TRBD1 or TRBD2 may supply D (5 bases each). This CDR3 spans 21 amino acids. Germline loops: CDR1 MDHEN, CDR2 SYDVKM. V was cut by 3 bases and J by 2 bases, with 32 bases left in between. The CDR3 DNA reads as TGTGCCAGCAGTTTTCCCCCTACAGGCCCCAGGACTGTGTTTCCTACCTACGAGCAGTACTTC. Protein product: CASSFPPTGPRTVFPTYEQYF. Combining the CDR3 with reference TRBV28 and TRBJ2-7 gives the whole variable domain DVKVTQSSRYLVKRTGEKVFLECVQDMDHENMFWYRQDPGLGLRLIYFSYDVKMKEKGDIPEGYSVSREKKERFSLILESASTNQTSMYLCASSFPPTGPRTVFPTYEQYFGPGTRLTVT.

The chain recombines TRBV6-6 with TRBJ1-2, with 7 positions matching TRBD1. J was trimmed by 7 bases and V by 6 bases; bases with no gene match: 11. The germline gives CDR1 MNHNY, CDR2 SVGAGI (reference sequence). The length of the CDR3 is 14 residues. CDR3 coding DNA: TGTGCCAGCAGCTACGGGGACAGCCCTATTGGCTACACCTTC. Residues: CASSYGDSPIGYTF.

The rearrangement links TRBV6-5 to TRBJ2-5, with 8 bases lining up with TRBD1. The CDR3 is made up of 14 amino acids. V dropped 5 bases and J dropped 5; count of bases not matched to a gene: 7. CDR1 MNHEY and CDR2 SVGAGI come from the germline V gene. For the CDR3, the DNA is TGTGCCAGCAGTCACGGGACAGGTGGCGAGACCCAGTACTTC. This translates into CASSHGTGGETQYF.

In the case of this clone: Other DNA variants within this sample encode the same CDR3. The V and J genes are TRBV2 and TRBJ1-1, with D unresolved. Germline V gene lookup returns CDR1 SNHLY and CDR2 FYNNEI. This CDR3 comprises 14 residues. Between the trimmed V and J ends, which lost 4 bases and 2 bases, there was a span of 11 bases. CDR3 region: CASSVGRLNTEAFF. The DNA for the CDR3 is TGTGCCAGCAGTGTCGGCAGGTTAAACACTGAAGCTTTCTTT.